This entry lists 16 T cell receptor beta chains sequenced from one sample in a study of post-analysis software for immune sequencing data. TCR beta cDNA libraries included unique molecular identifiers. One entry per CDR3 protein, called by TCRdb with MiXCR from the PCR reads. The repertoire holds approximately 350,000 distinct CDR3 sequences, with 30% to 45% as singletons. Study-wide points: Patients had higher frequencies than controls of roughly five TRBV segments, including TRBV5-6, TRBV5-1 and TRBV20-1.

These receptors have no identified antigens. Sequenced: blood. These receptors came from a girl under 18 with multiple sclerosis.

This clonotype was found a few times. The gene calls are TRBV11-1 and TRBJ2-7, with TRBD2 identical over 12 bases. CDR3 size: 16 residues. V lost 3 bases to trimming and J lost 0 bases; unmatched junction nucleotides: 3. The germline V gene encodes CDR1 SGHAT and CDR2 FQDESV (reference sequence). CDR3 in amino acids: CASSFGLAGTSYEQYF. CDR3 coding DNA: TGTGCCAGCAGCTTCGGACTAGCGGGGACCTCCTACGAGCAGTACTTC.

This clonotype was seen a single time. The V gene is TRBV12-3 or TRBV12-4, the J gene TRBJ2-6; 8 bases agree with TRBD1. The CDR3 loop spans 16 amino acids. Trimming cost V 4 bases and J 1 base; bases outside gene matches: 3. In DNA, the CDR3 is TGTGCCAGCAGTTGGGGACAGGTTTCTGGGGCCAACGTCCTGACTTTC. Its protein is CASSWGQVSGANVLTF.

Concerning this clonotype itself: This CDR3 is missing its conserved last phenylalanine or tryptophan, likely due to a read error. This chain uses TRBV11-2 with TRBJ2-1, with D perhaps matching TRBD2 (6 bases). The CDR3 is 14 residues long. The germline V gene has CDR1 SGHAT and CDR2 FQNNGV. The germline V and J ends were trimmed by 5 bases and 2 bases, with 10 bases remaining between them. The CDR3 protein is CASSPAGTYNEQFL. The CDR3 DNA follows: TGTGCCAGCAGCCCGGCGGGAACCTACAATGAGCAGTTCTTA.

The rearrangement uses TRBV7-9 and TRBJ2-7; D gene ambiguous. Trimming removed 2 bases from V and 3 bases from J, with 8 bases in between. The CDR3 extends over 13 amino acids. Germline V gene sequence: CDR1 SEHNR, CDR2 FQNEAQ (reference sequence). The CDR3 here is CASSLSRNYEQYF. The CDR3 region has the DNA TGTGCCAGCAGCTTAAGCCGGAACTACGAGCAGTACTTC.

The chain is built from TRBV29-1 and TRBJ1-4; TRBD1 is a possible D gene (6 bases). The V end lost 6 bases, the J end lost 5 bases, and 7 bases lay between the germline ends. Germline values: CDR1 SQVTM, CDR2 ANQGSEA. This CDR3 contains 11 residues. CDR3: CSVDRNEKLFF. For the CDR3, the DNA is TGCAGCGTAGACAGGAATGAAAAACTGTTTTTT. The full variable domain, completed using reference TRBV29-1 and TRBJ1-4, is SAVISQKPSRDICQRGTSLTIQCQVDSQVTMMFWYRQQPGQSLTLIATANQGSEATYESGFVIDKFPISRPNLTFSTLTVSNMSPEDSSIYLCSVDRNEKLFFGSGTQLSVL.

In this sample, this clonotype turned up a few times. This chain joins TRBV7-8 and TRBJ1-2, with D uncertain. The length of the CDR3 is 13 residues. Trimming left V 1 base short and J 8 bases short, with 11 bases between. The V gene's germline CDR1 is SGHVS and CDR2 FQNEAQ. The CDR3 loop is CASSLEYAGGYTF. The CDR3 DNA reads as TGTGCCAGCAGCTTAGAGTATGCTGGGGGCTACACCTTC.

This clonotype was detected a few times. The V call is TRBV2, the J call TRBJ2-4; 11 bases match TRBD1. The V and J ends lost 7 bases and 2 bases, in that order; junction bases with no gene match: 13. This CDR3 spans 18 amino acids. CDR1 SNHLY and CDR2 FYNNEI come from the germline V gene. The CDR3 DNA sequence: TGTGCCAGCACCGAAGGACCTGGGACAGGGGGTTCCAAAAACATTCAGTACTTC. It codes for CASTEGPGTGGSKNIQYF.

This CDR3 reads CASSLGPSAGSYEQYF. In DNA, the CDR3 is TGTGCCAGCAGCTTGGGACCCTCAGCGGGCTCCTACGAGCAGTACTTC. The chain joins TRBV13 to TRBJ2-7; maybe TRBD2 (6 bases). The CDR3 spans 16 residues. The V end lost 3 bases, the J end lost 0 bases, and 15 bases lay between the germline ends. Germline CDR1 PRHDT, CDR2 FYEKMQ (reference sequence).

This clonotype was seen more than once but under ten times. The chain is built from TRBV7-6 and TRBJ2-5; 8 bases line up with TRBD2. This CDR3 comprises 17 residues. V shed 4 bases and J 4 bases; nucleotides not matched to a gene: 14. Germline V lookup: CDR1 SGHVS, CDR2 FNYEAQ. DNA of the CDR3: TGTGCCAGCAGCTCCAGCGGGGGCGTCAACGCAGGAGAGACCCAGTACTTC. Translation gives CASSSSGGVNAGETQYF.

This clonotype was detected many times. The rearrangement links TRBV29-1 to TRBJ2-7; 8 nucleotides match TRBD1. CDR1 is SQVTM, CDR2 ANQGSEA, per germline. CDR3 length: 11 residues. V was clipped by 7 bases and J by 6 bases; unmatched bases: 5. CDR3 sequence: CSAGQGSEQYF. The CDR3 region has the DNA TGCAGCGCCGGACAGGGCAGCGAGCAGTACTTC.

This clonotype was detected a few times. The rearrangement joins TRBV6-5 to TRBJ1-5; D uncertain. The CDR3 extends over 15 amino acids. Germline V gives CDR1 MNHEY, CDR2 SVGAGI. V was pared by 0 bases and J by 5 bases, with 11 bases between. CDR3 nucleotide sequence: TGTGCCAGCAGTTACTCGACTGGGCGCGATCAGCCCCAGCATTTT. This sequence encodes CASSYSTGRDQPQHF.

The chain combines TRBV5-1 with TRBJ1-2, with TRBD1 identical over 7 bases. The CDR3 is made up of 14 amino acids. V shed 1 base, J shed 2 bases, and the junction held 2 bases outside the gene matches. CDR1 is SGHRS, CDR2 YFSETQ, per germline. Here the CDR3 reads CASSLWDRNYGYTF. The DNA of the CDR3 is TGCGCCAGCAGCTTGTGGGACAGAAACTATGGCTACACCTTC. Full variable domain (missing parts from reference TRBV5-1 and TRBJ1-2): KAGVTQTPRYLIKTRGQQVTLSCSPISGHRSVSWYQQTPGQGLQFLFEYFSETQRNKGNFPGRFSGRQFSNSRSEMNVSTLELGDSALYLCASSLWDRNYGYTFGSGTRLTVV.

There are a few counts of this clonotype. The chain is built from TRBV10-3 and TRBJ1-6; 8 positions agree with TRBD1. Germline values: CDR1 ENHRY, CDR2 SYGVKD. The CDR3 extends over 13 amino acids. The V gene end was trimmed by 6 bases and the J gene end by 9 bases; junction bases not matched to a gene: 4. The DNA of the CDR3 is TGTGCCATCAGCGGACAGGGACCTTCACCCCTCCACTTT. Amino acids: CAISGQGPSPLHF.

This chain uses TRBV7-9 with TRBJ2-1, with 8 bases matching TRBD2. The CDR3 consists of 15 residues. Germline CDR1 and CDR2: SEHNR and FQNEAQ (reference sequence). With V trimmed by 5 bases and J by 5 bases, 8 bases remained unmatched. CDR3 nucleotide sequence: TGTGCCAGCAGCGTTAGCGGGGCGTCCCACAATGAGCAGTTCTTC. Its protein is CASSVSGASHNEQFF.

In its sample, this clonotype was seen a few times. CDR3 loop: CAITFFETQYF. The CDR3 DNA is TGTGCCATCACTTTTTTTGAGACGCAGTATTTT. The chain links TRBV6-1 to TRBJ2-3; D is uncertain. Germline loops: CDR1 MNHNS, CDR2 SASEGT. V was pared by 10 bases and J by 9 bases, with 14 bases between. This CDR3 is 11 amino acids long.

This clonotype was counted between two and nine times. V and J are TRBV12-3 or TRBV12-4 and TRBJ1-5; unclear D gene. V was trimmed by 2 bases and J by 3 bases, leaving 5 bases between them. The CDR3 runs to 13 residues. CDR3 nucleotides: TGTGCCAGCAGTTTAATGGACAATCAGCCCCAGCATTTT. Amino acids: CASSLMDNQPQHF.